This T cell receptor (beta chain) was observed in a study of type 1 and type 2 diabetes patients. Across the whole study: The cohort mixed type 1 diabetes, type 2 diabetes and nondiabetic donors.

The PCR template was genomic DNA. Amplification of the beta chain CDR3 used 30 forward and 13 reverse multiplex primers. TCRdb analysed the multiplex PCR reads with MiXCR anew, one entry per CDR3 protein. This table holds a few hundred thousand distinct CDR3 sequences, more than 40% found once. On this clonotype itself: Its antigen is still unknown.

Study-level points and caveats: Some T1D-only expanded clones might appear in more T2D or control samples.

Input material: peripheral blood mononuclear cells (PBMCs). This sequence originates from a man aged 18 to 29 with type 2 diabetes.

The CDR3 loop reads CSARKWDDEQFF. CDR3 sequence (DNA): TGCAGTGCTAGAAAATGGGACGATGAGCAGTTCTTC. The chain combines TRBV20-1 with TRBJ2-1; either TRBD1 or TRBD2 may supply D (5 bases each). V dropped 2 bases and J dropped 8 bases, with 10 bases sitting between them. Germline V gene data show CDR1 as DFQATT and CDR2 as SNEGSKA (reference sequence). The CDR3 is 12 residues long.